The 23 T cell receptor beta chains listed next were all sequenced from one sample in a study of shared clonotypes between healthy human individuals. Using immunoSEQ multiplex PCR, the repertoire was profiled, and TCRdb retains in-frame clones only, with some absent. The sample consists of about 470,000 clones, around 75% of them appearing once. The sample consisted of PBMCs. Receptor source: a woman in her thirties or forties in good health. Some clones in this sample may be carry-over from other donors' samples.

The genes are TRBV27 and TRBJ2-5, with D maybe TRBD2 (5 bases). Trimming took off 3 bases at V and 5 bases at J, with 10 bases between the two ends. This CDR3 region has 13 residues. The V gene's germline CDR1 is MNHEY and CDR2 SMNVEV (reference sequence). In nucleotides, the CDR3 is TGTGCCAGCAGTTTTACGGGAAGGGAGACCCAGTACTTC. It is translated as CASSFTGRETQYF.

The chain uses TRBV11-2 and TRBJ2-5; 10 bases fit TRBD2. The CDR3 loop spans 14 amino acids. CDR1 and CDR2 from the germline V gene are SGHAT and FQNNGV. The ends lost 5 bases at V and 7 bases at J; junction bases unmatched: 7. The CDR3 DNA reads as TGTGCCAGCAGCCCTAGCGGGAGTTTGGGGACCCAGTACTTC. Translation: CASSPSGSLGTQYF. Combining the CDR3 with reference TRBV11-2 and TRBJ2-5 gives the whole variable domain EAGVAQSPRYKIIEKRQSVAFWCNPISGHATLYWYQQILGQGPKLLIQFQNNGVVDDSQLPKDRFSAERLKGVDSTLKIQPAKLEDSAVYLCASSPSGSLGTQYFGPGTRLLVL.

The chain combines TRBV5-6 with TRBJ1-4, with a weak D call TRBD1 (6 bases). CDR3 length equals 13 residues. V lost 4 bases to trimming and J lost 8 bases, with 12 bases between them. Germline CDR1 SGHDT, CDR2 YYEEEE. In DNA form, the CDR3 reads TGTGCCAGCAGCCTGGGAACAGGGGAAAAACTGTTTTTT. Translation gives CASSLGTGEKLFF.

The rearrangement uses TRBV21-1 and TRBJ1-2. TRBV21-1 is a known pseudogene. CDR3 length: 14 residues. The CDR3 region is CASSKEGGGDGYTF. The CDR3 DNA is TGTGCCAGCAGCAAAGAGGGGGGCGGGGATGGCTACACCTTC.

This clone was recorded once. This chain links TRBV5-1 with TRBJ2-2; D is unclear. This CDR3 region has 13 residues. V was pared by 3 bases and J by 3 bases, with 6 bases between. Germline lookup yields CDR1 SGHRS and CDR2 YFSETQ. CDR3 residues: CASSSYDTGELFF. The CDR3 DNA follows: TGCGCCAGCAGCTCCTATGACACCGGGGAGCTGTTTTTT.

The CDR3 protein is CASRPLSAGEQQRYF. DNA for the CDR3: TGTGCCAGCAGACCCCTTAGTGCGGGAGAACAGCAACGGTACTTC. The chain carries TRBV2 and TRBJ2-7; 7 positions agree with TRBD2. Germline V gene lookup returns CDR1 SNHLY and CDR2 FYNNEI. V was clipped by 6 bases and J by 12 bases; unmatched bases: 20. This CDR3 is built from 15 residues.

This clone has just one count. The V and J genes are TRBV28 and TRBJ2-7; 11 nucleotides line up with TRBD2. The V segment lost 5 bases and the J segment 3 bases; nucleotides outside the gene matches: 9. The V gene's germline CDR1 is MDHEN and CDR2 SYDVKM. The CDR3 has 16 residues. In nucleotides, the CDR3 is TGTGCCAGCAGTCCCAACCTAGCGGGAGGACGCTACGAGCAGTACTTC. It encodes CASSPNLAGGRYEQYF.

This rearrangement joins TRBV7-2 to TRBJ1-4; D gene uncertain. The CDR3 is made up of 14 amino acids. Trimming removed 1 base at V and 4 bases at J, with 7 bases between. Germline CDR1 reads SGHTA; CDR2 reads FQGNSA. In DNA form, the CDR3 reads TGTGCCAGCAGCTTAGGAAGGTATAATGAAAAACTGTTTTTT. It specifies CASSLGRYNEKLFF.

J is TRBJ2-1 and V is TRBV2; a weak D match, TRBD1 (6 bases). V shed 4 bases and J shed 8 bases, with 15 bases lying between them. The CDR3 length is 14 residues. The germline CDR1 and CDR2 sequences are SNHLY and FYNNEI. The CDR3, as DNA: TGTGCCAGCAGTGTCCAGAACAGGGCTGATGAGCAGTTCTTC. Its translation is CASSVQNRADEQFF.

With respect to this clone: It may be a read error: a sequence one base away is much more abundant. The V gene is TRBV28, the J gene TRBJ1-3; D ambiguous. The CDR3 spans 13 residues. CDR1 is MDHEN, CDR2 SYDVKM, per germline. The V end was cut by 6 bases, the J end by 0 bases, with 6 bases between. The CDR3 loop reads CASRGSSGNTIYF. The DNA of the CDR3 is TGTGCCAGCAGGGGGAGCTCTGGAAACACCATATATTTT.

In DNA, the CDR3 is TGCGCCAGCAGCCCTAGGACAGGGGGGATCGCCGGGGAGCTGTTTTTT. Translating gives CASSPRTGGIAGELFF. The V gene is TRBV4-1, the J gene TRBJ2-2; 10 bases align to TRBD1. Germline loops: CDR1 MGHRA, CDR2 YSYEKL. J lost 6 bases, V lost 4 bases, and 8 bases had no gene match. This CDR3 comprises 16 residues.

V and J are TRBV27 and TRBJ1-2, with D possibly TRBD1 on 5 matching bases. This CDR3 is 15 amino acids long. Germline CDR1 and CDR2: MNHEY and SMNVEV (reference sequence). Trimming took off 2 bases at V and 5 bases at J, with 15 bases between the two ends. The CDR3 protein is CASSLQGDAVYGYTF. The CDR3 DNA sequence: TGTGCCAGCAGTTTACAGGGAGATGCCGTTTATGGCTACACCTTC.

The genes are TRBV7-9 and TRBJ2-1; 9 bases line up with TRBD1. The CDR3 loop spans 15 amino acids. CDR1 SEHNR and CDR2 FQNEAQ come from the germline V gene (reference sequence). V trimming: 3 bases; J trimming: 5 bases; junction bases outside the gene matches: 5. The chain's CDR3 is CASSLGQGSNNEQFF. CDR3 in DNA: TGTGCCAGCAGCTTGGGACAGGGAAGCAACAATGAGCAGTTCTTC.

The chain combines TRBV11-2 with TRBJ2-5; unclear D gene. The CDR3 has 12 residues. Looked up from germline, CDR1 is SGHAT and CDR2 is FQNNGV. Trimming pared 1 base from V and 1 base from J, leaving 1 base between. The CDR3 nucleotides read TGTGCCAGCAGCTTAGCCCAAGAGACCCAGTACTTC. Translation: CASSLAQETQYF.

The V gene is TRBV15, the J gene TRBJ2-6; D is ambiguous. The CDR3 length is 15 residues. V lost 1 base and J lost 4, with 8 bases in between. Germline lookup yields CDR1 LNHNV and CDR2 YYDKDF (reference sequence). The chain's CDR3 is CATSRGSLGANVLTF. The DNA of the CDR3 is TGTGCCACCAGCAGAGGGTCGTTGGGGGCCAACGTCCTGACTTTC.

The gene calls are TRBV4-1 and TRBJ1-2, with D perhaps matching TRBD1 (6 bases). Trimming cost V 1 base and J 4 bases, with 13 bases left between them. The CDR3 consists of 15 residues. Per the germline V gene, CDR1 is MGHRA and CDR2 is YSYEKL. CDR3 residues: CASSQGGATPYGYTF. CDR3 nucleotide sequence: TGCGCCAGCAGCCAAGGGGGGGCGACCCCCTATGGCTACACCTTC.

This chain connects TRBV27 to TRBJ2-7; 10 bases fit TRBD2. The CDR3 runs to 15 residues. Unmatched junction bases numbered 8, after V lost 5 bases and J lost 4 bases. CDR1 and CDR2 (germline): MNHEY, SMNVEV (reference sequence). CDR3: CASSPQREGLYEQYF. CDR3 in DNA: TGTGCCAGCAGTCCCCAGCGGGAGGGTCTGTACGAGCAGTACTTC.

Only one count was recorded for this clone. CDR3 coding DNA: TGCGCCAGCAGTCAAGGGACTCTACCCTTCTCTGGGGCCAACGTCCTGACTTTC. Translating it yields CASSQGTLPFSGANVLTF. The chain recombines TRBV23-1 with TRBJ2-6, with a tentative D call TRBD2 (6 bases). TRBV23-1 is recorded as an ORF, its role being uncertain. Deletions cut 2 bases from V and 0 bases from J, with 14 bases between. The CDR3 consists of 18 residues.

The sample holds a few counts of this clone. This rearrangement joins TRBV2 to TRBJ2-2; the match to TRBD2 covers 8 bases. From germline, CDR1 is SNHLY and CDR2 FYNNEI. V shed 3 bases, J shed 7 bases, and the junction held 7 bases outside the gene matches. CDR3 length equals 15 residues. The CDR3 spells CASSDSGLGDGELFF. CDR3 bases: TGTGCCAGCAGTGACTCGGGACTAGGGGACGGGGAGCTGTTTTTT.

The CDR3 DNA sequence: TGTGCCAGCAGCCATACAGGGGCAATCTACGAGCAGTACTTC. It codes for CASSHTGAIYEQYF. The rearrangement links TRBV27 to TRBJ2-7, with 7 bases that match TRBD1. V dropped 6 bases and J dropped 3; count of bases not matched to a gene: 8. The germline V gene has CDR1 MNHEY and CDR2 SMNVEV (reference sequence). This CDR3 region has 14 residues.

The V gene is TRBV18, the J gene TRBJ2-7; D might be TRBD1 or TRBD2, each matching 6 bases. The CDR3 consists of 16 residues. Trimming cost V 2 bases and J 5 bases, with 19 bases left between them. Germline CDR1 is KGHSH and CDR2 is LQKENI. CDR3 loop: CASSPTGGGRVNEQYF. The CDR3 DNA follows: TGTGCCAGCTCACCAACAGGAGGGGGGCGGGTCAACGAGCAGTACTTC. The entire variable domain, with the rest obtained from reference TRBV18 and TRBJ2-7, is as follows: NAGVMQNPRHLVRRRGQEARLRCSPMKGHSHVYWYRQLPEEGLKFMVYLQKENIIDESGMPKERFSAEFPKEGPSILRIQQVVRGDSAAYFCASSPTGGGRVNEQYFGPGTRLTVT.

This clone has a handful of counts. The chain is built from TRBV10-3 and TRBJ2-7; D gene uncertain. CDR3 length: 14 residues. Per the germline V gene, CDR1 is ENHRY and CDR2 is SYGVKD. V was pared by 10 bases and J by 0 bases, with 16 bases between. CDR3 region: CATGDSRGSYEQYF. CDR3 DNA sequence: TGTGCCACCGGCGACTCGCGTGGCTCCTACGAGCAGTACTTC.

Points on this clone: Within the sample, other DNA sequences also encode this same CDR3. The V call is TRBV6-1, the J call TRBJ1-5; no clear D. There are 12 residues in the CDR3. Between the trimmed V and J ends, which lost 2 bases and 4 bases, there was a span of 3 bases. Germline CDR1 is MNHNS and CDR2 is SASEGT. CDR3: CASSERNQPQHF. The CDR3 DNA sequence: TGTGCCAGCAGTGAACGTAATCAGCCCCAGCATTTT.